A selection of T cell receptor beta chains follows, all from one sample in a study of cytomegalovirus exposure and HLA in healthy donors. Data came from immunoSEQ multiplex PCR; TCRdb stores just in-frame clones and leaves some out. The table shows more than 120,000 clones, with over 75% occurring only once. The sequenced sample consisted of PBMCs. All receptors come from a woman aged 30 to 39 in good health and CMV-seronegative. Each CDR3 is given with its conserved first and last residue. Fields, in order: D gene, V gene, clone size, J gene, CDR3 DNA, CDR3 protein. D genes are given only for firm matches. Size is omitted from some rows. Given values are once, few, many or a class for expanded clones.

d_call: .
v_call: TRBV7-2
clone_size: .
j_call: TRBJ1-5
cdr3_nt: TGTGCCAGCAGCTCCAGGGTGGGCCGCAATCAGCCCCAGCATTTT
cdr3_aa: CASSSRVGRNQPQHF

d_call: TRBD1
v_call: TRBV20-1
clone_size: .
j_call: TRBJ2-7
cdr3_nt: TGCAGTGCTAGGGCAGGGGGCGAGCAGTACTTC
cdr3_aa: CSARAGGEQYF

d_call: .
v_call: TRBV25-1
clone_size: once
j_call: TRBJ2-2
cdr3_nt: TGTGCCAGCAGTCCGCGGACTGTGAACACCGGGGAGCTGTTTTTT
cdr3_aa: CASSPRTVNTGELFF

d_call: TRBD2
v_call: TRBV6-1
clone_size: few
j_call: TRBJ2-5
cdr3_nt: TGTGCCAGCAGTGAAGCAGCGGGGCAAGAGACCCAGTACTTC
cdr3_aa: CASSEAAGQETQYF

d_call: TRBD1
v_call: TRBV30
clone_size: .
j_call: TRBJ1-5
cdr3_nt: TGTGCCTGGAGTACAGGGGTCAATCAGCCCCAGCATTTT
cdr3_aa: CAWSTGVNQPQHF

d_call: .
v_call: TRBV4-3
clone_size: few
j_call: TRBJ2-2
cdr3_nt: TGCGCCAGCAGCCAAGGGGGGGGGCGGACCACCGGGGAGCTGTTTTTT
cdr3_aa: CASSQGGGRTTGELFF

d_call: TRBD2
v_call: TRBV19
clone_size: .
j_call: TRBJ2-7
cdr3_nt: TGTGCCAGTAGTATTGGTAGCGGGAGGGCCTACGAGCAGTACTTC
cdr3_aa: CASSIGSGRAYEQYF

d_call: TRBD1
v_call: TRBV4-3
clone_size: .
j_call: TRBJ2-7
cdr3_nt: TGCGCCAGCAGCCTAAGATCAGGGGGCTGGGAGCAGTACTTC
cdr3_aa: CASSLRSGGWEQYF

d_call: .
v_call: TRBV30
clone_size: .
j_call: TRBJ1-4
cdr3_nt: TGTGCCTGGAACCAGGGACTGGATAATGAAAAACTGTTTTTT
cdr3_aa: CAWNQGLDNEKLFF

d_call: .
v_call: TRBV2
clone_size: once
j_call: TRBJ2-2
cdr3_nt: TGTGCCAGCAGGGTTACAGGGACCGGGGAGCTGTTTTTT
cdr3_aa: CASRVTGTGELFF

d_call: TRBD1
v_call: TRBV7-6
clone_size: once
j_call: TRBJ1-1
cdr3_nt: TGTGCCAGCAGCCCGTCCAGGACAGGGCGCCGAGGTGAAGCTTTCTTT
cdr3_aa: CASSPSRTGRRGEAFF

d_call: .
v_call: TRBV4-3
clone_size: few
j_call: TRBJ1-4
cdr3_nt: TGCGCCAGCAGCCAAGGGGAAGCAGGGGCCCTTAATGAAAAACTGTTTTTT
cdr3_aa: CASSQGEAGALNEKLFF